This T cell receptor (beta chain) was identified in a study of blood T cell repertoires in COVID-19. Study at large: Acute-phase and convalescent COVID-19 samples originated in the United States, Italy and Spain. Sources were T cells, B-cell-depleted T cells, or PBMCs; the material itself was cDNA or gDNA.

Per the original methods: Amplification with reference gene primers provided the estimates of nucleated cell counts. Sequencing used immunoSEQ multiplex PCR; TCRdb keeps in-frame clones, though not all of them. V and J calls and clone size are given by that table; D and trimming were obtained from the DNA. Of 250,000 or so clones in the sample, roughly 89% are singletons; the top ten hold about 4.5%. This CDR3 region has 12 residues. Germline-derived CDR1 and CDR2 are WSHSY and SAAADI. V was cut by 3 bases and J by 4 bases, with 7 bases left in between. The sample consisted of peripheral blood. This rearrangement joins TRBV10-2 to TRBJ2-7; D unclear. The receptor's source is a woman in her 40s who had recovered from COVID-19. CDR3 in amino acids: CASSEMAYEQYF. CDR3 in DNA: TGCGCCAGCAGTGAAATGGCTTACGAGCAGTACTTC.